These 26 T cell receptor beta chains originate from one sample sequenced in a study of radiotherapy plus CTLA-4 blockade in lung cancer. Repertoires were generated with immunoSEQ multiplex PCR, while TCRdb's copy carries only in-frame clones and drops some. The table has 71,000 or so clones, approximately 86% seen once; the top ten hold 0.85% to 0.9%. The input for sequencing was peripheral blood, taken from a patient treated with radiotherapy plus ipilimumab. These receptors originate from a human donor with non-small cell lung cancer who had stable disease on radiotherapy plus ipilimumab.

V is TRBV7-2 and J is TRBJ2-2; D gene unclear. From germline, CDR1 is SGHTA and CDR2 FQGNSA. There are 13 residues in the CDR3. The V end lost 1 base, the J end lost 7 bases, and 7 bases lay between the germline ends. In DNA form, the CDR3 reads TGTGCCAGCAGCTTAGGCACTGGCGGGGAGCTGTTTTTT. Translating gives CASSLGTGGELFF.

This clone was counted a few times. The chain is built from TRBV9 and TRBJ2-2, with 7 bases aligning to TRBD2. V shed 2 bases and J 4 bases; nucleotides not matched to a gene: 5. The CDR3 sequence is 15 residues long. CDR1 is SGDLS, CDR2 YYNGEE, per germline. CDR3 bases: TGTGCCAGCAGCGTCGGACTAGATTTCACCGGGGAGCTGTTTTTT. Encoded protein: CASSVGLDFTGELFF.

The chain carries TRBV2 and TRBJ1-6; no clear D gene. This CDR3 is 15 amino acids long. V dropped 0 bases and J dropped 10 bases, with 13 bases sitting between them. Germline CDR1 is SNHLY and CDR2 is FYNNEI. The CDR3 DNA is TGTGCCAGCAGTGAAGCGCTTCGGGGTAGCTCACCCCTCCACTTT. Encoded protein: CASSEALRGSSPLHF.

The chain links TRBV19 to TRBJ2-7; TRBD2 aligns across 10 bases. J was trimmed by 7 bases and V by 7 bases; bases with no gene match: 10. This CDR3 has 14 amino acids. Germline CDR1 is LNHDA and CDR2 is SQIVND (reference sequence). The CDR3 loop is CASNGGLANPEQYF. Written as DNA, the CDR3 is TGTGCCAGTAATGGGGGACTAGCGAATCCTGAGCAGTACTTC.

The chain uses TRBV7-3 and TRBJ2-3; 11 positions agree with TRBD2. The CDR3 extends over 17 amino acids. Germline values: CDR1 SGHTA, CDR2 FQGTGA. V lost 4 bases and J lost 2; bases outside the gene matches: 8. DNA for the CDR3: TGTGCCAGCAGCTCCTCCCTGACTAGCGGGGACACAGATACGCAGTATTTT. Translating gives CASSSSLTSGDTDTQYF.

This clone was counted a few times. V and J are TRBV6-5 and TRBJ2-7; 7 bases agree with TRBD1. The CDR3 extends over 12 amino acids. V dropped 10 bases and J dropped 4; count of bases not matched to a gene: 7. In germline, CDR1 is MNHEY, CDR2 SVGAGI. The CDR3 reads CATRQGWYEQYF. The CDR3 bases are TGTGCCACCAGACAGGGTTGGTACGAGCAGTACTTC.

This chain connects TRBV5-6 to TRBJ2-3, with D possibly being TRBD1 (5 bases). CDR3 size: 13 residues. Germline V gives CDR1 SGHDT, CDR2 YYEEEE. With 4 bases removed from V and 4 bases from J, the gap between germline ends came to 10 bases. CDR3 amino acids: CASSQTASDTQYF. CDR3 coding DNA: TGTGCCAGCAGCCAGACAGCTTCAGATACGCAGTATTTT.

This rearrangement joins TRBV7-8 to TRBJ2-1; D may be TRBD1 or TRBD2 (5 bases each). With 1 base removed from V and 14 bases from J, the gap between germline ends came to 24 bases. Germline assignment: CDR1 SGHVS and CDR2 FQNEAQ. The length of the CDR3 is 16 residues. CDR3 DNA: TGTGCCAGCAGCTTAGTTATCGGCCAAGGCAGGGAGAGAGAGTTCTTC. It translates to CASSLVIGQGREREFF. Drawing the rest from reference TRBV7-8 and TRBJ2-1, the complete variable domain is GAGVSQSPRYKVAKRGQDVALRCDPISGHVSLFWYQQALGQGPEFLTYFQNEAQLDKSGLPSDRFFAERPEGSVSTLKIQRTQQEDSAVYLCASSLVIGQGREREFFGPGTRLTVL.

The CDR3 DNA reads TGTGCCAGCAGTGAAGTCACAGGGGGAAGCGAGACCCAGTACTTC. Protein sequence: CASSEVTGGSETQYF. The V and J genes are TRBV2 and TRBJ2-5, with TRBD1 matching over 8 bases. Germline CDR1 and CDR2: SNHLY and FYNNEI. The CDR3 loop spans 15 amino acids. V lost 1 base to trimming and J lost 5 bases; unmatched junction nucleotides: 6.

The V gene is TRBV5-1, the J gene TRBJ2-5; TRBD2 matches 11 bases. CDR3 size: 18 residues. Germline V gene data show CDR1 as SGHRS and CDR2 as YFSETQ. V dropped 1 base and J dropped 2; count of bases not matched to a gene: 10. CDR3 nucleotide sequence: TGCGCCAGCAGCTTGTTTGGTAGCGGGGGGGCTAGTCAAGAGACCCAGTACTTC. It is translated as CASSLFGSGGASQETQYF.

The V call is TRBV4-1, the J call TRBJ2-6, with 7 bases matching TRBD1. The germline V gene has CDR1 MGHRA and CDR2 YSYEKL. The CDR3 totals 19 residues. V trimming: 1 base; J trimming: 0 bases; junction bases outside the gene matches: 9. CDR3 DNA: TGCGCCAGCAGCCAAGTAGTCGGGACAGTTTCCTCTGGGGCCAACGTCCTGACTTTC. It is translated as CASSQVVGTVSSGANVLTF.

V gene TRBV5-1 combines with J gene TRBJ2-3; D is undetermined. Germline V gives CDR1 SGHRS, CDR2 YFSETQ. V was clipped by 2 bases and J by 6 bases, with 13 bases between them. The CDR3 totals 14 residues. CDR3 region: CASSLGISSDTQYF. The CDR3 coding sequence is TGCGCCAGCAGCTTAGGGATTTCCTCGGATACGCAGTATTTT.

The table lists this clone with a count of one. The rearrangement uses TRBV27 and TRBJ2-7; maybe TRBD1 (7 bases). V was pared by 0 bases and J by 7 bases, with 16 bases between. The CDR3 contains 15 residues. The germline V gene encodes CDR1 MNHEY and CDR2 SMNVEV (reference sequence). The CDR3 nucleotides read TGTGCCAGCAGTTTATCGGGAACAGGGGCGGGGGAGCAGTACTTC. Its protein product is CASSLSGTGAGEQYF.

The CDR3: CASSPPRGGGEQYF. For the CDR3, the DNA is TGTGCCAGCAGTCCCCCTCGGGGCGGGGGAGAGCAGTACTTC. The J gene is TRBJ2-7, the V gene TRBV6-1, with 7 bases fitting TRBD2. Germline CDR1 reads MNHNS; CDR2 reads SASEGT. This CDR3 is built from 14 residues. Trimming took 5 bases from V and 7 from J; bases not matched to a gene: 11.

The chain carries TRBV27 and TRBJ2-4; a weak D match, TRBD2 (5 bases). The V gene lost 8 bases and the J gene lost 3 bases, with 20 bases spanning the gap. This CDR3 is 16 amino acids long. The germline gives CDR1 MNHEY, CDR2 SMNVEV (reference sequence). CDR3 bases: TGTGCCAGCCGTGGGCTGACCCCCGGGGTCAAAAACATTCAGTACTTC. This translates into CASRGLTPGVKNIQYF.

The chain joins TRBV5-5 to TRBJ2-2, with D tentatively TRBD1 (6 bases). This CDR3 region has 15 residues. Germline CDR1 and CDR2: SGHKS and YYEKEE (reference sequence). Trimming took 4 bases from V and 0 from J, leaving 10 bases between them. The CDR3 reads CASSPEGANTGELFF. As DNA, the CDR3 is TGTGCCAGCAGCCCAGAGGGGGCGAACACCGGGGAGCTGTTTTTT.

The chain employs TRBV29-1 and TRBJ2-3; D is ambiguous. Per the germline V gene, CDR1 is SQVTM and CDR2 is ANQGSEA. Trimming removed 0 bases from V and 2 bases from J, with 9 bases in between. CDR3 length equals 14 residues. CDR3 DNA: TGCAGCGTTGAAGATCGTTCAGACACAGATACGCAGTATTTT. It codes for CSVEDRSDTDTQYF.

The gene calls are TRBV27 and TRBJ1-4, with TRBD1 as a possible D gene (6 bases). The CDR3 is 14 amino acids. CDR1 and CDR2 (germline): MNHEY, SMNVEV (reference sequence). Trimming shortened V by 6 bases and J by 3 bases, and 11 bases separated the two germline ends. DNA for the CDR3: TGTGCCAGCAGCCTAAGGGGGGCTAATGAAAAACTGTTTTTT. Protein sequence: CASSLRGANEKLFF.

The chain has TRBV11-3 and TRBJ1-1, with D possibly matching TRBD1 (6 bases). Germline CDR1 reads SGHNT; CDR2 reads YENEEA. With 5 bases removed from V and 1 base from J, the gap between germline ends came to 14 bases. The CDR3 runs 15 residues. The CDR3 loop reads CASSARGGGNTEAFF. CDR3 in DNA: TGTGCCAGCAGCGCCCGGGGAGGGGGGAACACTGAAGCTTTCTTT.

The rearrangement uses TRBV28 and TRBJ2-3; 7 positions agree with TRBD1. The V gene's germline CDR1 is MDHEN and CDR2 SYDVKM. CDR3 length: 16 amino acids. V trimming: 3 bases; J trimming: 3 bases; junction bases outside the gene matches: 9. The CDR3, as DNA: TGTGCCAGCAGTTTCGCCCAGGGGGTGCGGACAGATACGCAGTATTTT. Its protein is CASSFAQGVRTDTQYF.

The CDR3 DNA reads as TGTGCCAGCAGCTTTATACAGGGAGAAGGTACTGAAGCTTTCTTT. Residues: CASSFIQGEGTEAFF. The chain joins TRBV7-6 to TRBJ1-1; D may be TRBD1 (6 bases). CDR1 is SGHVS, CDR2 FNYEAQ, per germline. V lost 3 bases and J lost 5, with 16 bases in between. The CDR3 spans 15 residues.

The rearrangement joins TRBV30 to TRBJ1-6; 10 bases map to TRBD1. Germline CDR1 GTSNPN, CDR2 SVGIG (reference sequence). The V gene end was trimmed by 7 bases and the J gene end by 7 bases; junction bases not matched to a gene: 7. The CDR3 has 14 residues. CDR3 residues: CASTRQGANSPLHF. The CDR3 region has the DNA TGTGCCTCTACTCGACAGGGGGCGAATTCACCCCTCCACTTT.

The chain carries TRBV11-2 and TRBJ2-2; D unresolved. CDR1 SGHAT and CDR2 FQNNGV come from the germline V gene. Trimming took off 2 bases at V and 0 bases at J, with 1 base between the two ends. This CDR3 is built from 13 residues. The CDR3 is CASSLTNTGELFF. In DNA, the CDR3 is TGTGCCAGCAGCTTAACGAACACCGGGGAGCTGTTTTTT.

V and J are TRBV7-9 and TRBJ1-3; 10 bases are a match to TRBD1. Germline lookup yields CDR1 SEHNR and CDR2 FQNEAQ (reference sequence). With V trimmed by 5 bases and J by 2 bases, 6 bases remained unmatched. CDR3 length: 16 amino acids. DNA of the CDR3: TGTGCCAGCAGCACGTGGACAGGGGGAACTGGAAACACCATATATTTT. Translated, it gives CASSTWTGGTGNTIYF.

The chain has TRBV7-3 and TRBJ2-2; D remains ambiguous. Germline CDR1 reads SGHTA; CDR2 reads FQGTGA. CDR3 length equals 13 residues. V gave up 5 bases and J gave up 3 bases, with 7 bases separating them. CDR3 residues: CASSAPDTGELFF. DNA for the CDR3: TGTGCCAGCAGCGCCCCGGACACCGGGGAGCTGTTTTTT.

This chain connects TRBV7-6 to TRBJ1-6, with D tentatively TRBD1 (6 bases). V dropped 4 bases and J dropped 9 bases, with 16 bases sitting between them. Germline CDR1 and CDR2: SGHVS and FNYEAQ. This CDR3 comprises 15 residues. Written as DNA, the CDR3 is TGTGCCAGCAGCTCCGTCCAAACAGGGAGTTCACCCCTCCACTTT. Translating gives CASSSVQTGSSPLHF.